This TCR beta chain is drawn from a study of cytomegalovirus exposure and HLA in healthy donors. Study-level background: Earlier, about 179 million T cells were analyzed, and some 120 million unique TCR beta sequences were found among them.

The CDR3 covers 17 residues. The V segment lost 2 bases and the J segment 5 bases; nucleotides outside the gene matches: 14. Germline loops: CDR1 MGHRA, CDR2 YSYEKL. As regards this clone: Its antigen remains unidentified.

Study outcomes and limitations: Association of a missense DCLRE1C variant with TCR beta V- and J-gene trimming was reported in a later analysis.

It was with 60 Vbeta and 13 Jbeta primers that the PCR ran. As handled by the study authors: In a later analysis, of 79 million or so unique beta chains, roughly 10 million appeared in at least two donors. Produced via immunoSEQ multiplex PCR; TCRdb's table is partial and in-frame only. V and J calls and clone size follow that table, whereas D and trimming were derived from the DNA. In the table there are about 98,000 clones, about 74% of which are singletons. The sequenced material came from PBMCs. The chain carries TRBV4-1 and TRBJ2-5; 7 nucleotides match TRBD2. The TCR comes from a man in his sixties in good health and CMV-seropositive. CDR3 protein: CASSQQLREGGRETQYF. In nucleotides, the CDR3 is TGCGCCAGCAGCCAACAGCTCAGGGAGGGTGGGAGGGAGACCCAGTACTTC.